The TCR beta chain under discussion was sequenced for a study of EBV T-cell therapy then PD-1 blockade in nasopharyngeal carcinoma. On this clone: What it recognizes is unknown.

This CDR3 is 15 amino acids long. The germline V gene encodes CDR1 SGHRS and CDR2 YFSETQ. V gave up 7 bases and J gave up 0 bases, with 17 bases separating them. The method was immunoSEQ multiplex PCR; TCRdb's version includes in-frame clones alone and lacks a portion of them. The profile shows 15,000 to 20,000 clones, 84% of them singletons. Treatment described: AdE1-LMPpoly-expanded autologous EBV-specific T-cell therapy followed by anti-PD-1 nivolumab. The sample consisted of CD8+ T cells from blood, taken between days 30 and 35 from a patient whose treatment included autologous EBV-specific T cells and nivolumab. The receptor was isolated from a man between 40 and 49 years old with nasopharyngeal carcinoma. The gene calls are TRBV5-1 and TRBJ2-7; TRBD2 is a possible D gene (6 bases). The CDR3 region is CASGGGQERSYEQYF. As DNA, the CDR3 is TGCGCCAGCGGCGGAGGGCAGGAGCGCTCCTACGAGCAGTACTTC.